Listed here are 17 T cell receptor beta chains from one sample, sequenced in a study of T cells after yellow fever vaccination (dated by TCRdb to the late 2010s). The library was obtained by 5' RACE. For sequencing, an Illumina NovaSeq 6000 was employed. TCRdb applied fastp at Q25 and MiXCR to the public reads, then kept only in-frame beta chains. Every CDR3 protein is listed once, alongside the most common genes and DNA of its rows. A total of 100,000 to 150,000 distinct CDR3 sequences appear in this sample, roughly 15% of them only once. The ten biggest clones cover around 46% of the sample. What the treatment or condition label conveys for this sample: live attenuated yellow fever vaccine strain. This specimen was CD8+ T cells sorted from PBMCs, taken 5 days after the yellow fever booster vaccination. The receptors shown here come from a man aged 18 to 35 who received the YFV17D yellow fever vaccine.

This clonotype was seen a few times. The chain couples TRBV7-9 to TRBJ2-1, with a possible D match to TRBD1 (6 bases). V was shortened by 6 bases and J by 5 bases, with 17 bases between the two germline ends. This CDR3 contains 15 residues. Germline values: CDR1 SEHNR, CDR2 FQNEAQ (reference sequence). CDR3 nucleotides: TGTGCCAGCAGGCAAACAGGGACCATTAACAATGAGCAGTTCTTC. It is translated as CASRQTGTINNEQFF.

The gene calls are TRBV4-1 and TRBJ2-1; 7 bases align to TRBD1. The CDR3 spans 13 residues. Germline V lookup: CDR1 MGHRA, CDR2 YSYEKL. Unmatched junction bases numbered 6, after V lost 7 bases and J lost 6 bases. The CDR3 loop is CASTRDSTNEQFF. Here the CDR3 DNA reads TGCGCCAGCACCAGGGACAGCACCAATGAGCAGTTCTTC.

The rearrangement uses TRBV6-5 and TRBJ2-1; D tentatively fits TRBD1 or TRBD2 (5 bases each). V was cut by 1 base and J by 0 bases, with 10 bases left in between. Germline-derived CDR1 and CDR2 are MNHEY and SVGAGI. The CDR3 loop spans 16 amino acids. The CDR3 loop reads CASSYWDGRSYNEQFF. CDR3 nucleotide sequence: TGTGCCAGCAGTTACTGGGACGGTCGCTCCTACAATGAGCAGTTCTTC.

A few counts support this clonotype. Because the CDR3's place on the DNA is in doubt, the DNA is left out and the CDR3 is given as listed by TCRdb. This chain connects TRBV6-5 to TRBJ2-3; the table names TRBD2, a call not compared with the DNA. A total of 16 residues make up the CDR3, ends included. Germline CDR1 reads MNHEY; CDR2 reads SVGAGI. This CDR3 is CASSSSTSGSTDTQYF.

CDR3 nucleotide sequence: TGTGCCAGCAGCTTGGGACGCACCTACGAGCAGTACGTC. This translates into CASSLGRTYEQYV. V usage is TRBV7-8 and J usage is TRBJ2-7, with D perhaps TRBD1 or TRBD2 (5 bases each). Germline V gene data show CDR1 as SGHVS and CDR2 as FQNEAQ. The CDR3 contains 13 residues. Deletions cut 3 bases from V and 2 bases from J, with 8 bases between.

CDR3 amino acids: CASSGRHNQPQHF. CDR3 DNA sequence: TGTGCCAGTAGTGGGAGACATAATCAGCCCCAGCATTTT. The V and J genes are TRBV19 and TRBJ1-5, with D unresolved. Trimming shortened V by 5 bases and J by 4 bases, and 9 bases separated the two germline ends. This CDR3 has 13 residues. The germline gives CDR1 LNHDA, CDR2 SQIVND (reference sequence). The whole variable domain, remainder taken from reference TRBV19 and TRBJ1-5, is DGGITQSPKYLFRKEGQNVTLSCEQNLNHDAMYWYRQDPGQGLRLIYYSQIVNDFQKGDIAEGYSVSREKKESFPLTVTSAQKNPTAFYLCASSGRHNQPQHFGDGTRLSIL.

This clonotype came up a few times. In DNA, the CDR3 is TGTGCCAGCAGCGTCGGGACAGTCCAAGAGACCCAGTACTTC. Translated: CASSVGTVQETQYF. The chain has TRBV7-9 and TRBJ2-5; 7 bases map to TRBD1. Per the germline V gene, CDR1 is SEHNR and CDR2 is FQNEAQ (reference sequence). The CDR3 totals 14 residues. V was clipped by 5 bases and J by 1 base; unmatched bases: 4. Complete variable domain (other parts from reference TRBV7-9 and TRBJ2-5): DTGVSQNPRHKITKRGQNVTFRCDPISEHNRLYWYRQTLGQGPEFLTYFQNEAQLEKSRLLSDRFSAERPKGSFSTLEIQRTEQGDSAMYLCASSVGTVQETQYFGPGTRLLVL.

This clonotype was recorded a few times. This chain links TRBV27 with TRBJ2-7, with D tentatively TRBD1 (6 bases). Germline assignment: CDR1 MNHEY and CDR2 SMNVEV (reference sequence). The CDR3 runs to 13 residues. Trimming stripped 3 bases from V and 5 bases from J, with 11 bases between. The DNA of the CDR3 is TGTGCCAGCAGTTTCAGGGGATCAGACGAGCAGTACGTC. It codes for CASSFRGSDEQYV.

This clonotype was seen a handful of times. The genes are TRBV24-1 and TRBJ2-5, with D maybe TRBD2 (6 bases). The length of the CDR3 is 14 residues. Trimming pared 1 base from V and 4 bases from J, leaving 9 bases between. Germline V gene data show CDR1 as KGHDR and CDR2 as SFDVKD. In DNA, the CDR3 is TGTGCCACCAGTGATTTCGGGAGTGGAGAGACCCAGTACTTC. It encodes CATSDFGSGETQYF.

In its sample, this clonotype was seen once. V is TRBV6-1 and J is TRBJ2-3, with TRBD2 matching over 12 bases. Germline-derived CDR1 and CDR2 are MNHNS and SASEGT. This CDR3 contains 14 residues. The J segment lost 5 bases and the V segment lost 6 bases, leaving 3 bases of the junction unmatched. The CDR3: CASSRTSGVDTQYF. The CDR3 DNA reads TGTGCCAGCAGCAGGACTAGCGGGGTAGATACGCAGTATTTT.

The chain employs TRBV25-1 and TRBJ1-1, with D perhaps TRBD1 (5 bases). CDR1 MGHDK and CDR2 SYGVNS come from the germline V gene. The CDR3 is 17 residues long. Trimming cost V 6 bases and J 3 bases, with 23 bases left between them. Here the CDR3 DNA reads TGTGCCAGCAGCCCCCGGGAAGGGGCCCCTCGAGACACTGAAGCTTTCTTT. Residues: CASSPREGAPRDTEAFF. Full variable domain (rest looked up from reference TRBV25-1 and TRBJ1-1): EADIYQTPRYLVIGTGKKITLECSQTMGHDKMYWYQQDPGMELHLIHYSYGVNSTEKGDLSSESTVSRIRTEHFPLTLESARPSHTSQYLCASSPREGAPRDTEAFFGQGTRLTVV.

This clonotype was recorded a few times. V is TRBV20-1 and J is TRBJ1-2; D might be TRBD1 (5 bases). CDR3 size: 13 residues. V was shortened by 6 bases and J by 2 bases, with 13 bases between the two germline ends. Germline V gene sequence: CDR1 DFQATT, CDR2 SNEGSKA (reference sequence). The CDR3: CSASPPGNYGYTF. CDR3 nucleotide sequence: TGCAGTGCCTCTCCCCCAGGGAACTATGGCTACACCTTC.

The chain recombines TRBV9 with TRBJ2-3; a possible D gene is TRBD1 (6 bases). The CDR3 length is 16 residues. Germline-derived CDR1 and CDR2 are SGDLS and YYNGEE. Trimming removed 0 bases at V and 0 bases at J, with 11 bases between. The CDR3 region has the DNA TGTGCCAGCAGCGTAGAGGACAGCTATAGCACAGATACGCAGTATTTT. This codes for CASSVEDSYSTDTQYF. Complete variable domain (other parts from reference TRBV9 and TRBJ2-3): DSGVTQTPKHLITATGQRVTLRCSPRSGDLSVYWYQQSLDQGLQFLIQYYNGEERAKGNILERFSAQQFPDLHSELNLSSLELGDSALYFCASSVEDSYSTDTQYFGPGTRLTVL.

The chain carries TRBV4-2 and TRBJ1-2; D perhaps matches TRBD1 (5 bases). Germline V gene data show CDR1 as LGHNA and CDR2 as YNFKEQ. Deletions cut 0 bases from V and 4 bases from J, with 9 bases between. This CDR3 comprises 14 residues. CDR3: CASSQDRDFYGYTF. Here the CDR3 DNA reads TGTGCCAGCAGCCAAGATCGGGACTTCTATGGCTACACCTTC.

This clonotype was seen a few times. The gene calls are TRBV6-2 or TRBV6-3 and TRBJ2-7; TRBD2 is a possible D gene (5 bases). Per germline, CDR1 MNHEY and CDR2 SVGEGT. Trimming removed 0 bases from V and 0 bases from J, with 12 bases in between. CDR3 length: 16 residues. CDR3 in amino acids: CASSYSTQRSSYEQYF. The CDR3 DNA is TGTGCCAGCAGTTACTCGACCCAGCGGAGCTCCTACGAGCAGTACTTC.

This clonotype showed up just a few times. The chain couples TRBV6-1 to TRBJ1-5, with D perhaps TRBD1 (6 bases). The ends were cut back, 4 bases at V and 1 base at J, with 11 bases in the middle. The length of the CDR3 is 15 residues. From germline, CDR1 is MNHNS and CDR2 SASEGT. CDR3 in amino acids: CASSGTELSNQPQHF. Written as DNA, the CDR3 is TGTGCCAGCAGTGGGACAGAGCTCAGCAATCAGCCCCAGCATTTT.

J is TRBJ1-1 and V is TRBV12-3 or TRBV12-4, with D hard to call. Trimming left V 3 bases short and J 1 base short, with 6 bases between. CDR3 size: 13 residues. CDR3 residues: CASSFGENTEAFF. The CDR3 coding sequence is TGTGCCAGCAGTTTTGGAGAGAACACTGAAGCTTTCTTT.